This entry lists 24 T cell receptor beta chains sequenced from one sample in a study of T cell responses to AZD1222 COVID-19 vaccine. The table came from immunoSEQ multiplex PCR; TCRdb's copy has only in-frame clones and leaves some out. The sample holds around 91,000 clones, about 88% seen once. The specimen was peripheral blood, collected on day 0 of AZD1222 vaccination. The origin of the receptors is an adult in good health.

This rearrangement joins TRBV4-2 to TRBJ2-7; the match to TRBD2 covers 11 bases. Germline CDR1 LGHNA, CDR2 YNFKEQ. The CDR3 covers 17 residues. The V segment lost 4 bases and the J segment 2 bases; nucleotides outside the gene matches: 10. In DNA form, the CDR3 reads TGTGCCAGCAGCCGAGTAACGACTAGCGGGACGGCCTACGAGCAGTACTTC. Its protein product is CASSRVTTSGTAYEQYF.

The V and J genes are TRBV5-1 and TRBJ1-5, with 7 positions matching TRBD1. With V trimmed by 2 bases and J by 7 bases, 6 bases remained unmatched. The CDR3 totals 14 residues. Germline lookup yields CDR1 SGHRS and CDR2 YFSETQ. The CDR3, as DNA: TGCGCCAGCAGCTTTACAGGGGACGGGCAGCCCCAGCATTTT. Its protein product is CASSFTGDGQPQHF.

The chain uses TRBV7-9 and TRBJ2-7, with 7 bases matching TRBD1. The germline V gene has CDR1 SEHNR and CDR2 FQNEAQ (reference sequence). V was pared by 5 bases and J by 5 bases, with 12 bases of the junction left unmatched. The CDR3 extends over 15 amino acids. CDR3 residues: CASSLKGAGVHEQYF. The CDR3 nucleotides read TGTGCCAGCAGCCTAAAGGGGGCTGGGGTCCACGAGCAGTACTTC.

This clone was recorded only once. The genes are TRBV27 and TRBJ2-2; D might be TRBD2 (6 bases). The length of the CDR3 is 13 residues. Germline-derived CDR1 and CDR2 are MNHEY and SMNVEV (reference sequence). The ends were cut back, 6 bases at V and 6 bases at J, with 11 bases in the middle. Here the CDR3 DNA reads TGTGCCAGCAGGGTTTGGGGGGCCGGGGAGCTGTTTTTT. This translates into CASRVWGAGELFF.

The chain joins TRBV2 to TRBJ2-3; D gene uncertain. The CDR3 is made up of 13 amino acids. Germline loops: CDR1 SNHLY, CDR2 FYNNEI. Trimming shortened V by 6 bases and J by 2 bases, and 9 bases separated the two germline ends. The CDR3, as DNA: TGTGCCAGCAGCGCAGGAGTCACAGATACGCAGTATTTT. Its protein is CASSAGVTDTQYF.

The CDR3 coding sequence is TGTGCCAGCAGGACGGTAAGCAATCAGCCCCAGCATTTT. It yields the protein CASRTVSNQPQHF. J is TRBJ1-5 and V is TRBV2; D is undetermined. The CDR3 is 13 amino acids. The V and J ends lost 6 bases and 1 base respectively, with 7 bases between them. CDR1 and CDR2 (germline): SNHLY, FYNNEI. The full variable domain, rest sourced from reference TRBV2 and TRBJ1-5, is EPEVTQTPSHQVTQMGQEVILRCVPISNHLYFYWYRQILGQKVEFLVSFYNNEISEKSEIFDDQFSVERPDGSNFTLKIRSTKLEDSAMYFCASRTVSNQPQHFGDGTRLSIL.

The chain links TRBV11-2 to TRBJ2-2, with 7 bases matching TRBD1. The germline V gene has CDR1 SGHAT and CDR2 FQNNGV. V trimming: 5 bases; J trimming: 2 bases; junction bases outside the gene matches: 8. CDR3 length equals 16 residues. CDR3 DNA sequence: TGTGCCAGCAGCCCCACGGGACAGCTTAACACCGGGGAGCTGTTTTTT. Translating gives CASSPTGQLNTGELFF.

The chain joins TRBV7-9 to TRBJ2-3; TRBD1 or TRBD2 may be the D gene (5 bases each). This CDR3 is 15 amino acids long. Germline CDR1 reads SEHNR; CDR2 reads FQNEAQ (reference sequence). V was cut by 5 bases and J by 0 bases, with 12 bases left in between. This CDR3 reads CASSNGTLSTDTQYF. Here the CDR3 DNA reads TGTGCCAGCAGCAACGGGACCCTTAGCACAGATACGCAGTATTTT.

CDR3 in amino acids: CATAGQGDTEAFF. The CDR3 coding sequence is TGTGCCACGGCGGGACAGGGTGACACTGAAGCTTTCTTT. V usage is TRBV12-3 or TRBV12-4 and J usage is TRBJ1-1; 9 nucleotides agree with TRBD1. The CDR3 contains 13 residues. Losses at the gene ends were 10 bases for V and 3 bases for J; bases not matched to a gene: 6.

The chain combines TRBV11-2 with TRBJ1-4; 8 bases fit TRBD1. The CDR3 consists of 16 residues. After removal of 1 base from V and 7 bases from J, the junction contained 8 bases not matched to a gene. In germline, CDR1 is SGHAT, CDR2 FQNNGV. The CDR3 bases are TGTGCCAGCAGCTTAGGTTTTGGGACAGGTACTGAAAAACTGTTTTTT. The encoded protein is CASSLGFGTGTEKLFF.

CDR3 protein: CASLLRAGSNEKLFF. Written as DNA, the CDR3 is TGTGCCAGCCTACTAAGGGCAGGGTCGAATGAAAAACTGTTTTTT. The rearrangement joins TRBV28 to TRBJ1-4; possible D gene TRBD1, 5 bases. Germline V gene lookup returns CDR1 MDHEN and CDR2 SYDVKM. V lost 8 bases and J 5 bases, leaving 18 bases between the germline ends. This CDR3 has 15 amino acids.

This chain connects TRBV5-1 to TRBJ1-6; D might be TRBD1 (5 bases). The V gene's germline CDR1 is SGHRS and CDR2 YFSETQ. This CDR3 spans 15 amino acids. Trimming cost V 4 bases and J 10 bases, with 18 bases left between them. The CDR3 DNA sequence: TGCGCCAGCAGCCCGGACCCAGGGACGGGGTCACCCCTCCACTTT. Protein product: CASSPDPGTGSPLHF.

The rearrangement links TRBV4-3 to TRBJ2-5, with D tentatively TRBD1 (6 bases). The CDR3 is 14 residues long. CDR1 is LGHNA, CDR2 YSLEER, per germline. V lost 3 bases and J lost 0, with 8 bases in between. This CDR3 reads CASSQGAYQETQYF. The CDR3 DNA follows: TGCGCCAGCAGCCAGGGGGCGTACCAAGAGACCCAGTACTTC.

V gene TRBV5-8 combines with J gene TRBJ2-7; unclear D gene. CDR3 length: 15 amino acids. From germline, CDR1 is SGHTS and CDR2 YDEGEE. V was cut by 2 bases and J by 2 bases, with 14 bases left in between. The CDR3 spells CASSLPGSTPYEQYF. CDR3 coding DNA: TGTGCCAGCAGCTTACCGGGCTCCACGCCCTACGAGCAGTACTTC.

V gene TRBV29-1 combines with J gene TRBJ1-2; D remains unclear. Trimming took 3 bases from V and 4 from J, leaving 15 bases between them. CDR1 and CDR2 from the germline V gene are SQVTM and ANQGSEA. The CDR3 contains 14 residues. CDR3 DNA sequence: TGCAGCGTTGACTTCAGCCCGATCGGCTATGGCTACACCTTC. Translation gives CSVDFSPIGYGYTF. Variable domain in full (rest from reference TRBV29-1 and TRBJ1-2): SAVISQKPSRDICQRGTSLTIQCQVDSQVTMMFWYRQQPGQSLTLIATANQGSEATYESGFVIDKFPISRPNLTFSTLTVSNMSPEDSSIYLCSVDFSPIGYGYTFGSGTRLTVV.

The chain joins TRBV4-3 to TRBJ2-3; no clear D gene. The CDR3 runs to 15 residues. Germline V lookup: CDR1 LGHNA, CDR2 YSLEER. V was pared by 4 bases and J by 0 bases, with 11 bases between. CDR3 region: CASSPMASSTDTQYF. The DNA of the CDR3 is TGCGCCAGCAGCCCCATGGCCAGTAGCACAGATACGCAGTATTTT.

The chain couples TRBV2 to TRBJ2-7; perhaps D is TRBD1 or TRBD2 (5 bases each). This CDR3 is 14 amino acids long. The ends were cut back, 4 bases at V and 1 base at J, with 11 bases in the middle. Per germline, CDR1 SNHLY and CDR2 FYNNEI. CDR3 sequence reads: CASSAGWGSYEQYF. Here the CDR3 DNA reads TGTGCCAGCAGTGCGGGGTGGGGGTCCTACGAGCAGTACTTC.

CDR3 coding DNA: TGTGCCACCGCCTTGCGGGGTTCCACCACCTACGAGCAGTACTTC. Amino acid sequence: CATALRGSTTYEQYF. The V and J genes are TRBV15 and TRBJ2-7; TRBD2 might be the D (6 bases). V lost 8 bases, J lost 2 bases, and 19 bases lay in between. The length of the CDR3 is 15 residues. The germline V gene has CDR1 LNHNV and CDR2 YYDKDF (reference sequence).

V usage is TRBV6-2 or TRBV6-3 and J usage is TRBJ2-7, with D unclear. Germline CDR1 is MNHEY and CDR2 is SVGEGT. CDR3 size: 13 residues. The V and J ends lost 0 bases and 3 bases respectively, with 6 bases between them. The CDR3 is CASSYSASYEQYF. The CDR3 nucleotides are TGTGCCAGCAGTTACTCGGCTAGCTACGAGCAGTACTTC.

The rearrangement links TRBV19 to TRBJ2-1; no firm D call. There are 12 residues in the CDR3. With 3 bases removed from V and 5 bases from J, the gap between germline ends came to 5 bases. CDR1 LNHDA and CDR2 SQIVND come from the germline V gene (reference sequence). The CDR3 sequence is CASSMQDNEQFF. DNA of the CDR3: TGTGCCAGTAGTATGCAAGACAATGAGCAGTTCTTC.

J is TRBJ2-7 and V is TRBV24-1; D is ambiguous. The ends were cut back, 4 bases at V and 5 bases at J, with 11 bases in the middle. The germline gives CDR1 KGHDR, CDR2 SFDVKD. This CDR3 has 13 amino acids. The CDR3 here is CATSDTGTNEQYF. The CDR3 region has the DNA TGTGCCACCAGTGACACCGGTACCAACGAGCAGTACTTC.

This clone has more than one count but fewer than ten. The CDR3 nucleotides are TGTGCCAGCAGTTACTCGATGGGACTGAACACTGAAGCTTTCTTT. It encodes CASSYSMGLNTEAFF. V usage is TRBV6-5 and J usage is TRBJ1-1, with D possibly matching TRBD1 (5 bases). The germline V and J ends were trimmed by 0 bases and 0 bases, with 8 bases remaining between them. The V gene's germline CDR1 is MNHEY and CDR2 SVGAGI. CDR3 length: 15 amino acids.

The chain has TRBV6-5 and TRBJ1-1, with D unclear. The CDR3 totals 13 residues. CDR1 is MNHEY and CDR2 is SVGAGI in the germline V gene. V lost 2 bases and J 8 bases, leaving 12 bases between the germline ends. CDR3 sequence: CASSYRTAPEAFF. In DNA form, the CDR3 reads TGTGCCAGCAGTTACCGTACAGCCCCCGAAGCTTTCTTT.

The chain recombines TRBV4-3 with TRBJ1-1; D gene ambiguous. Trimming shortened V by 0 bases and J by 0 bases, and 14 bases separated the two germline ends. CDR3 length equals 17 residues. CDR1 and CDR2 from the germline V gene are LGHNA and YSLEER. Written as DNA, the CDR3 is TGCGCCAGCAGCCAAGATCCCCAAGGAACTATGAACACTGAAGCTTTCTTT. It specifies CASSQDPQGTMNTEAFF.